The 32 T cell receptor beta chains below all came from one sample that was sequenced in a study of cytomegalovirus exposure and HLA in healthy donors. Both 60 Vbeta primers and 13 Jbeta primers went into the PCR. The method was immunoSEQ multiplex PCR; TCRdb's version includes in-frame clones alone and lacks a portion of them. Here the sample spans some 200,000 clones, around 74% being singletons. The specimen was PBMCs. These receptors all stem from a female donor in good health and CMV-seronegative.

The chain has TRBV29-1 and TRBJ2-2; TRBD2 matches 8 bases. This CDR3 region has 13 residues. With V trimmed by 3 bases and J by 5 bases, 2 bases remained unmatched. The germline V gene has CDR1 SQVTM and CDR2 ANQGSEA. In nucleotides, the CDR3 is TGCAGCGTTGAGGTAGCGGGAACCGGGGAGCTGTTTTTT. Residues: CSVEVAGTGELFF.

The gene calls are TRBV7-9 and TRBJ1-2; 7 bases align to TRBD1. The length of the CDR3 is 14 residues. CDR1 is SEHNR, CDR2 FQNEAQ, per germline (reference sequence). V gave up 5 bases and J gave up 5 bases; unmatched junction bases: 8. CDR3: CASSIGQVRYGYTF. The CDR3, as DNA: TGTGCCAGCAGCATCGGACAGGTTCGGTATGGCTACACCTTC.

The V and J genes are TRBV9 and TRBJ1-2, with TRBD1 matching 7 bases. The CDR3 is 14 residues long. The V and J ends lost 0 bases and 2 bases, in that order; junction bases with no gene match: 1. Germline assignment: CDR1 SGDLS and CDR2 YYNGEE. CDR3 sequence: CASSVAGQNYGYTF. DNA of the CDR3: TGTGCCAGCAGCGTAGCGGGACAGAACTATGGCTACACCTTC. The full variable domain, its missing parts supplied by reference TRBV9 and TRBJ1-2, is DSGVTQTPKHLITATGQRVTLRCSPRSGDLSVYWYQQSLDQGLQFLIQYYNGEERAKGNILERFSAQQFPDLHSELNLSSLELGDSALYFCASSVAGQNYGYTFGSGTRLTVV.

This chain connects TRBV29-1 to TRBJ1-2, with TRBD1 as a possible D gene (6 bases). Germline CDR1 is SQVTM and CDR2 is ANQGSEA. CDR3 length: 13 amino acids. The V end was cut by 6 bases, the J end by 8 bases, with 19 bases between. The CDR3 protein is CSVEDSWASGYTF. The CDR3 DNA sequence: TGCAGCGTGGAGGACAGCTGGGCGAGCGGCTACACCTTC.

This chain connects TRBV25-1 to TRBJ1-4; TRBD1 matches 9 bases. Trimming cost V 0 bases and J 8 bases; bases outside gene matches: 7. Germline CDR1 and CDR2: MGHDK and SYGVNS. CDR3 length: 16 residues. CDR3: CASSEYRTGAGEKLFF. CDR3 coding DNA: TGTGCCAGCAGTGAATATCGGACAGGGGCCGGCGAAAAACTGTTTTTT.

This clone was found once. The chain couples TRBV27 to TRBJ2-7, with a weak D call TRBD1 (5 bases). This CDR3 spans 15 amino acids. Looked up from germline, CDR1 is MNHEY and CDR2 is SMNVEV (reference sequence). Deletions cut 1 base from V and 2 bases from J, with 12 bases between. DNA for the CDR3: TGTGCCAGCAGTTTATTGCAGGGCTTTACCTACGAGCAGTACTTC. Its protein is CASSLLQGFTYEQYF.

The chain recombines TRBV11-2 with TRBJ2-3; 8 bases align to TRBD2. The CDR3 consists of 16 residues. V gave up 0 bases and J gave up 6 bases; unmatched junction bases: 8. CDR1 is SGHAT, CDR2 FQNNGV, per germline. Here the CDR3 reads CASSLDLAGGLDTQYF. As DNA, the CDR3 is TGTGCCAGCAGCTTAGATCTGGCGGGGGGCCTGGATACGCAGTATTTT.

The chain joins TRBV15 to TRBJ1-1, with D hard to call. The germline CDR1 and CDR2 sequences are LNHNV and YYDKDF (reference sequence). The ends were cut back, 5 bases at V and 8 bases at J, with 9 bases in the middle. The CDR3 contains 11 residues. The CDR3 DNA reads TGTGCCACCAGCTTTGGAGAGGAAGCTTTCTTT. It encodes CATSFGEEAFF.

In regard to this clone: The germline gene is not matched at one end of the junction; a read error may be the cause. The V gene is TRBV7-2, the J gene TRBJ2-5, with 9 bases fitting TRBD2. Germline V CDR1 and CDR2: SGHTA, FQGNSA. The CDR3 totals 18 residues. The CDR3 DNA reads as TGTGCCAGCACCTTAAGCGGGCTAGCGGGGCCTGGGCAAGAGACCCAGTACTTC. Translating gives CASTLSGLAGPGQETQYF.

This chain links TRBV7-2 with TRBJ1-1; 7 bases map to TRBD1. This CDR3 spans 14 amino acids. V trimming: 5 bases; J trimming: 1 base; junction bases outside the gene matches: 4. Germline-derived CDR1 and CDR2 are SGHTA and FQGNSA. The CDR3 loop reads CASSRYRGNTEAFF. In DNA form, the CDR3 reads TGTGCCAGCAGCCGTTACAGGGGGAACACTGAAGCTTTCTTT. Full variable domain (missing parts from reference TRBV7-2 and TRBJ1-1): GAGVSQSPSNKVTEKGKDVELRCDPISGHTALYWYRQSLGQGLEFLIYFQGNSAPDKSGLPSDRFSAERTGGSVSTLTIQRTQQEDSAVYLCASSRYRGNTEAFFGQGTRLTVV.

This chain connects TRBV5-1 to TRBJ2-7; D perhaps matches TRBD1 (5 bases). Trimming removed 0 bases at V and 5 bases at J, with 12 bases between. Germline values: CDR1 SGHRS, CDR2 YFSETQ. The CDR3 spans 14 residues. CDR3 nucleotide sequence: TGCGCCAGCAGCTTGGAGGGGTCCCTAGACGAGCAGTACTTC. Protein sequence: CASSLEGSLDEQYF.

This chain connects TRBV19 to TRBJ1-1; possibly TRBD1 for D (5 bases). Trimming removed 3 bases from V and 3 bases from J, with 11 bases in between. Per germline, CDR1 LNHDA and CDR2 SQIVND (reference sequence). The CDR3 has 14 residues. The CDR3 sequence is CASSIRGWDTEAFF. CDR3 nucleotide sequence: TGTGCCAGTAGTATCCGGGGGTGGGACACTGAAGCTTTCTTT.

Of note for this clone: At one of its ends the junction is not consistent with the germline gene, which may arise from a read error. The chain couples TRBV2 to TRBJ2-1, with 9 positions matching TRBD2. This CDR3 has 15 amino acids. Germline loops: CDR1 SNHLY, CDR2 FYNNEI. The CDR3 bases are TGTGCCGGCAGTGATATAGCGGGAGACGGGGATGAGCAGTTCTTC. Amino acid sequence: CAGSDIAGDGDEQFF.

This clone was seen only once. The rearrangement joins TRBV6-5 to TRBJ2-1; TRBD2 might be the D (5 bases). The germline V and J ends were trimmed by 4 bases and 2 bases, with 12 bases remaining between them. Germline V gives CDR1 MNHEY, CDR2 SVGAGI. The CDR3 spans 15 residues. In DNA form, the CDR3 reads TGTGCCAGCAGTTTTCGGGTTAGCGCCTACAATGAGCAGTTCTTC. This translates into CASSFRVSAYNEQFF.

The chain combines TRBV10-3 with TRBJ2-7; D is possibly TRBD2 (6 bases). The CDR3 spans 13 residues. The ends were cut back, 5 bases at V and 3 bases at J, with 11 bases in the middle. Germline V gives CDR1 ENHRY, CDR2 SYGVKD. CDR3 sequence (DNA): TGTGCCATCAGTTTAGCGGCCAACTACGAGCAGTACTTC. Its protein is CAISLAANYEQYF.

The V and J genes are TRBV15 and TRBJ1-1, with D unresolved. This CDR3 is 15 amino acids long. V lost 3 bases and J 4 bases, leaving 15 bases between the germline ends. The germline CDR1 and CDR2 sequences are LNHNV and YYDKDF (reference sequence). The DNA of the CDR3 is TGTGCCACCAGCAGCCGCGACGGGAAGGTCACTGAAGCTTTCTTT. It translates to CATSSRDGKVTEAFF.

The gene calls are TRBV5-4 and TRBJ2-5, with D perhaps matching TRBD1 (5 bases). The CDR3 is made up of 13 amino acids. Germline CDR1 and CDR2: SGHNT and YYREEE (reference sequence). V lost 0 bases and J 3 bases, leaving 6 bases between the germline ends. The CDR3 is CASSLDRKETQYF. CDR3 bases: TGTGCCAGCAGCTTGGACAGGAAAGAGACCCAGTACTTC.

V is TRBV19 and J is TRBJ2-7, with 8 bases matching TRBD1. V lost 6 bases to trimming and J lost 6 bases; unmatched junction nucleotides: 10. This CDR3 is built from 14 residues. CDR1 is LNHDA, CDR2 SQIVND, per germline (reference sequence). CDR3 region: CASSGQGVFFEQYF. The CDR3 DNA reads TGTGCCAGTAGCGGACAGGGTGTTTTCTTCGAGCAGTACTTC.

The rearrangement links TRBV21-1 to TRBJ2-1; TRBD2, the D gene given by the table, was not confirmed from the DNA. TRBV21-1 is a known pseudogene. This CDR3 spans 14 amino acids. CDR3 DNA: TGTGCCAGCAGCAAAGAGGCGGGGAACAATGAGCAGTTCTTC. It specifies CASSKEAGNNEQFF.

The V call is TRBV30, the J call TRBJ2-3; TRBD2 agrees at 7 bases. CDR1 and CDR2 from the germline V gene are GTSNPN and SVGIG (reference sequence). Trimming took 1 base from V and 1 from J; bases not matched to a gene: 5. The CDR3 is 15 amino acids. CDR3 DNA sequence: TGTGCCTGGAGTGCGAGTCGGGGGGGCACAGATACGCAGTATTTT. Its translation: CAWSASRGGTDTQYF.

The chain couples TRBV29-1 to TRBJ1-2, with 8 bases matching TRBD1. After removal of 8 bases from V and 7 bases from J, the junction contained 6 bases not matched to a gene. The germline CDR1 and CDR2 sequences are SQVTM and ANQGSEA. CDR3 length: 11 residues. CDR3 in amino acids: CSRTGRGGYTF. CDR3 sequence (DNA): TGCAGCCGGACAGGGAGAGGTGGCTACACCTTC.

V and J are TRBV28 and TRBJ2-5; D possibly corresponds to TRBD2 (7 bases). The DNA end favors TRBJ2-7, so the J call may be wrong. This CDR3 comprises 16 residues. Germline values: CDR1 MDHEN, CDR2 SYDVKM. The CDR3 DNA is TGTGCCAGCAGTTTGCCGAGGGGGGGGGCGCGGTACGAGCAGTACTTC. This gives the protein CASSLPRGGARYEQYF.

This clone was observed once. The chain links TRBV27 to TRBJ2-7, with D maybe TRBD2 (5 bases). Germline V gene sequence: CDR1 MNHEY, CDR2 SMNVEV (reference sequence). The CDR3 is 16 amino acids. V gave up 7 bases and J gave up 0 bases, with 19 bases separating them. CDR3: CASKAGLAGDSYEQYF. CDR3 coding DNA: TGTGCCAGCAAGGCAGGCCTAGCAGGCGACTCCTACGAGCAGTACTTC.

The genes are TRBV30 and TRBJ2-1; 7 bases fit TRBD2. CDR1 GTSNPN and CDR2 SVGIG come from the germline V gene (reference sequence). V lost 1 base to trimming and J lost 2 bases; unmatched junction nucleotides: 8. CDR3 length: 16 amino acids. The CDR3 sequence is CAWSARLGGAYNEQFF. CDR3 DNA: TGTGCCTGGAGTGCACGTTTGGGGGGGGCCTACAATGAGCAGTTCTTC.

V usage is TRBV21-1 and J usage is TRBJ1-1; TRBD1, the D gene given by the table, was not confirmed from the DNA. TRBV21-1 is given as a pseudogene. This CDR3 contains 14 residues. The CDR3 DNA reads TGTGCCAGCAGCACCCACAGGGACGACACTGAAGCTTTCTTT. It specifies CASSTHRDDTEAFF.

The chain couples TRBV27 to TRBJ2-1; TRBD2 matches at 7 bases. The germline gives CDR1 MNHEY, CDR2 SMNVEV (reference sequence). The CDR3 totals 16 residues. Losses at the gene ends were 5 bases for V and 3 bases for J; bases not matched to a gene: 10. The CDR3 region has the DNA TGTGCCAGCAGTCTACCTAGCGGACCCGACTACAATGAGCAGTTCTTC. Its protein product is CASSLPSGPDYNEQFF.

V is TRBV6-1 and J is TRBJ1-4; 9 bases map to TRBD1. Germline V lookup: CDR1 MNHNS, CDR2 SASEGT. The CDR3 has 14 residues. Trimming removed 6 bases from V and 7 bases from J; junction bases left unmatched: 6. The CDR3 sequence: CASRATGGSEKLFF. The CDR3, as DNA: TGTGCCAGCAGAGCCACAGGGGGCAGTGAAAAACTGTTTTTT.

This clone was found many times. The CDR3 region has the DNA TGTGCCAGCAGCTTAGGTGTTGGACCGACTAGTAGTAGCTACACCTTC. Encoded protein: CASSLGVGPTSSSYTF. The gene calls are TRBV5-5 and TRBJ1-2; D is ambiguous. V lost 2 bases to trimming and J lost 9 bases, with 23 bases between them. The CDR3 loop spans 16 amino acids. The germline V gene has CDR1 SGHKS and CDR2 YYEKEE (reference sequence).

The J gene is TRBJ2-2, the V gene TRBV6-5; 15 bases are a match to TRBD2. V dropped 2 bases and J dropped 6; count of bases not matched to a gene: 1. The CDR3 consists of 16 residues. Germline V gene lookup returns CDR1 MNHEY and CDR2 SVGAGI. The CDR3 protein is CASSYRTSGRAGELFF. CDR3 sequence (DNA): TGTGCCAGCAGTTACCGGACTAGCGGGAGGGCCGGGGAGCTGTTTTTT.

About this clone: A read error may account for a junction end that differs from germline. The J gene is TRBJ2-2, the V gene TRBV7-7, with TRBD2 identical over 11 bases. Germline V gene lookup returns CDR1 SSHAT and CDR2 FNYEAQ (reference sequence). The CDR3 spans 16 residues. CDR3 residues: CASSPSGLAGAGELFF. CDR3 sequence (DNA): TGTGCTAGCAGCCCATCAGGACTAGCGGGCGCCGGGGAGCTGTTTTTT.

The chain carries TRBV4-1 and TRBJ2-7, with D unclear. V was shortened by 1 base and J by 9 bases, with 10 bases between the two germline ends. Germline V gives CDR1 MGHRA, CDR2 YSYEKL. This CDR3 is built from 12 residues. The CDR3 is CASSQGGPGQYF. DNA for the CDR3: TGCGCCAGCAGCCAAGGAGGCCCCGGGCAGTACTTC.

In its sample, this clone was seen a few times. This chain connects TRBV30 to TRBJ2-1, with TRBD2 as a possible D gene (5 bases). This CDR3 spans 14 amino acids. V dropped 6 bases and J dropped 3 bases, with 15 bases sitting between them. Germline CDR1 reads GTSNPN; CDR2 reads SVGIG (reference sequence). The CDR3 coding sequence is TGTGCCTGCCCTCGTGGGGAGAGCTACAATGAGCAGTTCTTC. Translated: CACPRGESYNEQFF.